This TCR beta chain was found in a study of OX40 agonist ivuxolimab in advanced cancers. In the study overall: Patients were dosed with the agonistic anti-OX40 (CD134) antibody ivuxolimab. Findings and caveats of the study: Mean expanded clone counts were higher in CD8+ than CD4+ T cells.

The CDR3 consists of 15 residues. The V end was cut by 0 bases, the J end by 0 bases, with 12 bases between. CDR1 and CDR2 from the germline V gene are SQVTM and ANQGSEA. Generated by immunoSEQ multiplex PCR, the TCRdb table keeps only in-frame clones and is missing some. The data contain under 85,000 clones, 85% to 95% of them singletons. As for this clone: The antigen remains undetermined.

The chain recombines TRBV29-1 with TRBJ2-7; D tentatively reads TRBD1 or TRBD2 (5 bases each). This receptor was taken from an adult with an advanced solid tumor such as melanoma, head and neck, liver or kidney cancer. Specimen: CD4+ or CD8+ T cells sorted from blood, collected in a trial of the OX40 agonist ivuxolimab. The CDR3 loop reads CSVEDLAGSSYEQYF. CDR3 sequence (DNA): TGCAGCGTTGAAGATCTTGCAGGGAGCTCCTACGAGCAGTACTTC.